This TCR beta chain came from a study of blood T cell repertoires in COVID-19. For the study at large: Acute-phase and convalescent COVID-19 samples originated in the United States, Italy and Spain. Sources were T cells, B-cell-depleted T cells, or PBMCs; the material itself was cDNA or gDNA.

Concerning this clone itself: Germline is not matched at one junction end, which may reflect a read error.

The CDR3 is 18 residues long. Per the germline V gene, CDR1 is SGHRS and CDR2 is YFSETQ. Study processing details: Reference gene primers were amplified, and this amplification served to estimate nucleated cell counts. Repertoires were generated with immunoSEQ multiplex PCR, while TCRdb's copy carries only in-frame clones and drops some. V, J and clone size derive from that table, while D and trimming were established from the DNA sequence. The sample gives 95,000 or so clones, 79% of which show up once; 15% to 20% is in the top ten. This TCR derives from a woman aged 80 or older with active or convalescent COVID-19. Sequencing was performed on peripheral blood. This chain joins TRBV5-1 and TRBJ2-2; 12 nucleotides align to TRBD1. The CDR3 coding sequence is TGTGCCAGCAGCTCTAGGCCCCCGGGACAGGGGGCAACCGGGGAGCTGTTTTTT. Its protein product is CASSSRPPGQGATGELFF.